This T cell receptor (beta chain) comes out of a study of molecular identifiers for immune sequencing clone quantification. The study's findings and limits: Spiked Jurkat TCR RNA originating from one cell could reportedly be identified amid one million naive cells.

Previously reported methods and listed TCR primers produced the bulk TCR libraries. One entry per CDR3 protein results from TCRdb running MiXCR on the PCR reads. The sample yields 400,000 to 600,000 distinct CDR3 sequences, over 20% seen once. The sorting of naive CD8 T cells used the CD8+CD4-CCR7+CD45RA+ phenotype. Concerning this clonotype: Its antigen remains unknown.

This clonotype originated in a human donor in good health. Some libraries in this study had Jurkat cell RNA spiked in. The sequencing input was naive CD8+ T cells from blood, with Jurkat cell RNA spiked in. Subset in this sample: FACS-sorted CD8+CD4-CCR7+CD45RA+ naive T cells.

The CDR3, as DNA: TGTGCCACCAGTGATTCCGGGACTAGCTTTGAGCAGTTCTTC. This sequence encodes CATSDSGTSFEQFF. The chain has TRBV24-1 and TRBJ2-1; 9 positions agree with TRBD2. After removal of 2 bases from V and 9 bases from J, the junction contained 4 bases not matched to a gene. Germline assignment: CDR1 KGHDR and CDR2 SFDVKD. This CDR3 has 14 amino acids.